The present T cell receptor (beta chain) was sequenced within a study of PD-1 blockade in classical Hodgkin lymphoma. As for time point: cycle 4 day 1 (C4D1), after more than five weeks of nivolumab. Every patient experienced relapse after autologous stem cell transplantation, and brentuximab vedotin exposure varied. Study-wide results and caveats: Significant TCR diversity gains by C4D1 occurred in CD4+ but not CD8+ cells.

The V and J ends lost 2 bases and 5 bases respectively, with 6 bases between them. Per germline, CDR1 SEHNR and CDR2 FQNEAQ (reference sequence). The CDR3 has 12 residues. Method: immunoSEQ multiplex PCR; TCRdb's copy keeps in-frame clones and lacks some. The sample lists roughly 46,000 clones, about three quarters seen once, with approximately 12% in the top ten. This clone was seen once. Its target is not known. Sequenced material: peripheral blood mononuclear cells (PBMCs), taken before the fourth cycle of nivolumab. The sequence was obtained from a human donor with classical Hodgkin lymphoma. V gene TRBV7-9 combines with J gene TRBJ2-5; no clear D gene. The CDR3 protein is CASSLTPETQYF. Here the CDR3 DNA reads TGTGCCAGCAGCTTAACGCCGGAGACCCAGTACTTC.